The sequence of this T cell receptor (beta chain) was determined in a study of shared clonotypes between healthy human individuals. Overall study context: Plates per donor: three CD4 naive, three CD4 memory, two CD8 naive, one CD8 memory.

The V end lost 5 bases, the J end lost 12 bases, and 17 bases lay between the germline ends. CDR3 length: 13 residues. Germline loops: CDR1 LNHNV, CDR2 YYDKDF (reference sequence). In the authors' workflow: Without quality scores, immunoSEQ junctional reads could not be filtered like full-length reads. TCRdb's copy holds only in-frame clones and misses some; the assay was immunoSEQ multiplex PCR. V, J and clone size are those of that table, while D and trimming were read from the DNA. This sample has approximately 2,200,000 clones, with about 93% found just once. General observations from the study: Although depth was large, rarefaction showed that sequencing of the sorted subsets was incomplete.

Points on this clone: Its target is unknown.

CD8 cells classed as naive were CD45RO-negative and positively selected for CCR7, excluding terminally differentiated effector memory CD45RA+ cells. This receptor was obtained from a man between 18 and 29 years old in good health. Some clones in this sample may be carry-over from other donors' samples. The chain uses TRBV15 and TRBJ2-1, with D possibly TRBD2 on 6 matching bases. Sequences were obtained from naive CD8+ T cells from PBMCs. DNA of the CDR3: TGTGCCACCAGCGAAATTGCGAGAGCGGGGCAGTTCTTC. Amino acid sequence: CATSEIARAGQFF. Supplemented by reference TRBV15 and TRBJ2-1, the full variable domain reads DAMVIQNPRYQVTQFGKPVTLSCSQTLNHNVMYWYQQKSSQAPKLLFHYYDKDFNNEADTPDNFQSRRPNTSFCFLDIRSPGLGDTAMYLCATSEIARAGQFFGPGTRLTVL.